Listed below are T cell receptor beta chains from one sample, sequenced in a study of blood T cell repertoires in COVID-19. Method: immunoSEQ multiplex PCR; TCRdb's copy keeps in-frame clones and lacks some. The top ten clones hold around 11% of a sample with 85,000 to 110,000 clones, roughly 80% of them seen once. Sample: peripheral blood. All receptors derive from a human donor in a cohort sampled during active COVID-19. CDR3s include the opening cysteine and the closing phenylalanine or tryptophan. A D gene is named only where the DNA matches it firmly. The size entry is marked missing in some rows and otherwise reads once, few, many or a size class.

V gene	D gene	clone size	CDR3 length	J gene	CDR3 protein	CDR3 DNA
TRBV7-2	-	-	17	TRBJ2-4	CASSLAQAGRAKNIQYF	TGTGCCAGCAGCTTAGCTCAGGCAGGGCGAGCCAAAAACATTCAGTACTTC
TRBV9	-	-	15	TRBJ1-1	CASSSRQETNTEAFF	TGTGCCAGCAGCTCTCGACAGGAAACGAACACTGAAGCTTTCTTT
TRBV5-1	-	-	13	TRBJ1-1	CASRPGGWTEAFF	TGCGCCAGCAGACCGGGGGGGTGGACTGAAGCTTTCTTT
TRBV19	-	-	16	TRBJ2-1	CASSIAKVSSYNEQFF	TGTGCCAGTAGTATAGCTAAAGTTAGCTCCTACAATGAGCAGTTCTTC
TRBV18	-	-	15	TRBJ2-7	CASSPSRSGSREQYF	TGTGCCAGCTCACCGTCTCGGTCGGGTTCTCGCGAGCAGTACTTC
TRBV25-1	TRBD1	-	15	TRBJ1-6	CASSEGQGAASPLHF	TGTGCCAGCAGTGAAGGGCAGGGGGCGGCTTCACCCCTCCACTTT
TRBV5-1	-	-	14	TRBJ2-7	CASSLDGRNYEQYF	TGCGCCAGCAGCTTGGATGGCCGCAACTACGAGCAGTACTTC
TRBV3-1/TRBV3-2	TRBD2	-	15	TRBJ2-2	CASSQRTSIAGELFF	TGTGCCAGCAGCCAACGGACTAGCATCGCCGGGGAGCTGTTTTTT
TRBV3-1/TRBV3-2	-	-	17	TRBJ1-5	CASSQGGAIGSNQPQHF	TGTGCCAGCAGCCAAGGGGGCGCCATCGGGAGCAATCAGCCCCAGCATTTT
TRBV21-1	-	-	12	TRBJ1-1	CAPGQGVTEAFF	TGTGCCCCCGGACAGGGTGTAACTGAAGCTTTCTTT
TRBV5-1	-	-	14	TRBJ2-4	CASSGGAAKNIQYF	TGCGCCAGCAGCGGCGGGGCAGCCAAAAACATTCAGTACTTC
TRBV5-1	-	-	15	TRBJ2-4	CASSLDSRFENIQYF	TGCGCCAGCAGCCTGGACAGCCGATTTGAAAACATTCAGTACTTC
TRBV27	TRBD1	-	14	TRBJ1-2	CASSLSRTGLGYTF	TGTGCCAGCAGTTTATCCAGGACAGGGTTAGGCTACACCTTC
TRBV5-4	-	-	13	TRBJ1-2	CASSSGLEGGYTF	TGTGCCAGCAGTTCTGGACTTGAGGGTGGCTACACCTTC
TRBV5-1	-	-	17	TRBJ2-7	CASRRGHSAGQIYEQYF	TGCGCCAGCAGGAGGGGACACTCCGCGGGTCAAATCTACGAGCAGTACTTC
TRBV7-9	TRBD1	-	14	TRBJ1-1	CASSVSGGNTEAFF	TGTGCCAGCAGCGTATCAGGGGGCAACACTGAAGCTTTCTTT
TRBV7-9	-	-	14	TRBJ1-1	CASSLQGLNTEAFF	TGTGCCAGCAGCCTACAGGGTTTGAACACTGAAGCTTTCTTT
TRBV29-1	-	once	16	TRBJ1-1	CSVEVRQSARSQQAFF	TGCAGCGTTGAAGTCCGACAGAGCGCCCGCTCGCAGCAAGCTTTCTTT
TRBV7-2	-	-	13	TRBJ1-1	CASSLVRGEEAFF	TGTGCCAGCAGCTTAGTGCGGGGGGAGGAAGCTTTCTTT
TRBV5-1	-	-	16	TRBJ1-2	CASSIKDRNSNYGYTF	TGCGCCAGCAGCATTAAAGACAGGAACAGTAACTATGGCTACACCTTC
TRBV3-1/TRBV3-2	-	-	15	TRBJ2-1	CASSPPRSSYNEQFF	TGTGCCAGCAGCCCGCCGAGGTCCTCCTACAATGAGCAGTTCTTC
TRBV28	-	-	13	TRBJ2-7	CASNGGGAYEQYF	TGTGCCAGCAACGGGGGAGGCGCCTACGAGCAGTACTTC
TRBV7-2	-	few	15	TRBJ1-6	CASSPFRGGNSPLHF	TGTGCCAGCAGCCCATTCCGGGGGGGGAATTCACCCCTCCACTTT
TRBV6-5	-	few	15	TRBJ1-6	CASRAGNSYNSPLHF	TGTGCCAGCAGGGCCGGGAACTCCTATAATTCACCCCTCCACTTT
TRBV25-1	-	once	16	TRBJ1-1	CASTGQRGRGRAEAFF	TGTGCCAGCACCGGACAACGTGGGCGGGGGAGGGCTGAAGCTTTCTTT
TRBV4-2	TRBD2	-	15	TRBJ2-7	CASSQGRGGPYEQYF	TGTGCCAGCAGCCAAGGGCGGGGGGGACCGTACGAGCAGTACTTC
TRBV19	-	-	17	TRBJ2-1	CASSIDLRGGPYNEQFF	TGTGCCAGTAGTATAGATCTTAGGGGGGGTCCCTACAATGAGCAGTTCTTC
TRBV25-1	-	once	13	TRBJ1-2	CASTLTGNYGYTF	TGTGCCAGCACACTTACAGGGAACTATGGCTACACCTTC
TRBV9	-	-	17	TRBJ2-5	CASSVDGGGAVQETQYF	TGTGCCAGCAGCGTAGATGGAGGGGGGGCCGTTCAAGAGACCCAGTACTTC
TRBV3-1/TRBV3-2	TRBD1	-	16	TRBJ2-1	CASSERAGGIYNEQFF	TGTGCCAGCAGCGAGAGGGCAGGGGGCATCTACAATGAGCAGTTCTTC
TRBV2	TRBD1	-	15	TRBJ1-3	CASGRETGTGNTIYF	TGTGCCAGCGGAAGAGAGACAGGGACTGGAAACACCATATATTTT
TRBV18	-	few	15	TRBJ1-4	CASSPTRVEIEKLFF	TGTGCCAGCTCACCGACCAGGGTTGAGATTGAAAAACTGTTTTTT
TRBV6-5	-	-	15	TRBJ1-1	CASVRREAGNTEAFF	TGTGCCAGCGTTCGCAGGGAGGCCGGGAACACTGAAGCTTTCTTT
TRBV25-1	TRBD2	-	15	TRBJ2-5	CASSKLGTSGGLQYF	TGTGCCAGCAGCAAACTAGGGACTAGCGGGGGACTCCAGTACTTC
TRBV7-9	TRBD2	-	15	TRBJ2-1	CASTQRTSGGNEQFF	TGTGCCAGCACCCAGCGAACTAGCGGGGGTAATGAGCAGTTCTTC
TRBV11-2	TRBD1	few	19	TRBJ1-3	CASSLDGHPDRDSGNTIYF	TGTGCCAGCAGCTTAGATGGGCACCCCGACAGGGACTCTGGAAACACCATATATTTT
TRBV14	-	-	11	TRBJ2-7	CASSQTSKQYF	TGTGCCAGCAGCCAGACATCCAAGCAGTACTTC
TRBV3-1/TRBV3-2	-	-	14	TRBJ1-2	CASSLRRGNYGYTF	TGTGCCAGCAGCCTTAGACGAGGGAACTATGGCTACACCTTC
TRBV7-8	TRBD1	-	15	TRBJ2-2	CASSHGQGRSRELFF	TGTGCCAGCAGCCACGGACAGGGAAGGAGCCGGGAGCTGTTTTTT
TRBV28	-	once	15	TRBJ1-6	CASSSDSLYNSPLHF	TGTGCCAGCAGTTCGGACAGCCTGTATAATTCACCCCTCCACTTT
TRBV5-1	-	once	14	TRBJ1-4	CASSLDGRNEKLFF	TGCGCCAGCAGCTTGGATGGGAGAAATGAAAAACTGTTTTTT
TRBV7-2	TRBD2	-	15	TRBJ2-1	CASSPVLAGANEQFF	TGTGCCAGCAGCCCAGTACTAGCGGGGGCTAATGAGCAGTTCTTC
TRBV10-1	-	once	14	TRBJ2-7	CASSGSQGGDEQYF	TGCGCCAGCAGTGGCTCTCAGGGGGGAGACGAGCAGTACTTC
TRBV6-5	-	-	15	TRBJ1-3	CASSRRLGGGNTIYF	TGTGCCAGCAGCCGGAGGTTGGGAGGCGGAAACACCATATATTTT
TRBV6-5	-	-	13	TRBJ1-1	CAGSQGPNTEAFF	TGTGCCGGATCACAGGGCCCGAACACTGAAGCTTTCTTT